What follows describes a single T cell receptor beta chain. Its antigen has not been determined. Base qualities are missing; no much larger clone stands one base away. These data come from a study of T cell responses to AZD1222 COVID-19 vaccine (dated by TCRdb to about 2021). Context from the whole study: AZD1222 recipients whose second dose came at about 4 weeks and those whose second dose came at about 12 weeks were combined into one group, since spike-specific TCR depth and breadth did not differ between the two schedules. Enrollment into the trials was organized by age into subgroups of 18-55, 56-69 and 70-plus years, and those subgroups contained roughly 150, 30 and 60 TCR-sequenced participants, respectively. TCR sequencing covered 230 or so trial participants: 200 to 220 given two doses of AZD1222 and approximately 26 given two doses of MenACWY control vaccine.

The CDR3 regions of human TCRbeta chains were analyzed by immunosequencing. The authors processed their data as follows. TCRs in the repertoires were compared against a reference library of SARS-CoV-2-specific TCRs that had been generated with the MIRA antigen-specificity platform. Breadth was defined as the fraction of unique TCRs that were SARS-CoV-2-associated. Depth was defined as the fraction of total T cells that were SARS-CoV-2-associated. Each spike-specific TCR was assigned to its reactive spike region and to a CD4 or CD8 class using the MIRA data. Log10-transformed breadth and depth values were compared by one-way ANOVA with Sidak's multiple comparisons tests. The table comes from immuneACCESS by way of TCRdb, which keeps in-frame sequences with V and J called. Part of the clones is missing from these tables; in studies checked, under half for an unresolved V gene and the rest for unknown reasons. The V and J calls and clone size come from that table; D and trimming were worked out from the DNA. Here the sample has 150,000 to 200,000 clones; approximately 94% occur a single time. Approximately 0.64% of the sample goes to the ten largest clones.

Study-level results and caveats: No day 14 peak-response samples were available, so repertoires were characterized only after the peak T cell response. Conclusions about previously exposed vaccinees are limited, since just six AZD1222 recipients were seropositive for SARS-CoV-2 at baseline. Nearly half of unique spike-specific TCRs reportedly recognized epitopes outside regions mutated in the B.1.351 and B.1.1.7 variants. Participants were mostly white British, with more females than males. The authors suggested clonal diversity may have been underestimated. CD4 TCRs associated with the vaccine covered the entire spike protein, and the dominant responses were in regions 160-218 and 743-854. A significant rise in spike-specific TCR breadth and depth was observed after two AZD1222 doses relative to day 0 and relative to MenACWY recipients. The 56-69-year group was small, and its depth increase did not reach significance, likely because of low power.

The sample's time point label, in plain terms: baseline before first vaccination. The vaccinee samples were drawn from two UK trials, COV001 and COV002, one of which was a single-blind randomized controlled phase 2/3 trial testing AZD1222 (ChAdOx1 nCoV-19) in healthy adults. Trial participant PBMC samples were collected at day 0 and day 28 after the second dose for TCRbeta chain sequencing. From the cysteine through the phenylalanine, the CDR3 covers 12 amino acids. Here the CDR3 DNA is all that survives: 36 bases in frame from base 1. V loses 7 bases, J loses 6 bases, and the germline ends lie 10 bases apart. From the germline V gene (reference sequence), CDR1 is LNHDA and CDR2 is SQIVND.

Sequenced material: peripheral blood, taken on day 0 of AZD1222 vaccination. The V and J genes are TRBV19 and TRBJ1-5; the D gene cannot be resolved reliably. This sequence originates from an adult in good health. The bases are TGTGCCAGTACCCCGGGAGGTCAGCCCCAGCATTTT. This gives the protein CASTPGGQPQHF.